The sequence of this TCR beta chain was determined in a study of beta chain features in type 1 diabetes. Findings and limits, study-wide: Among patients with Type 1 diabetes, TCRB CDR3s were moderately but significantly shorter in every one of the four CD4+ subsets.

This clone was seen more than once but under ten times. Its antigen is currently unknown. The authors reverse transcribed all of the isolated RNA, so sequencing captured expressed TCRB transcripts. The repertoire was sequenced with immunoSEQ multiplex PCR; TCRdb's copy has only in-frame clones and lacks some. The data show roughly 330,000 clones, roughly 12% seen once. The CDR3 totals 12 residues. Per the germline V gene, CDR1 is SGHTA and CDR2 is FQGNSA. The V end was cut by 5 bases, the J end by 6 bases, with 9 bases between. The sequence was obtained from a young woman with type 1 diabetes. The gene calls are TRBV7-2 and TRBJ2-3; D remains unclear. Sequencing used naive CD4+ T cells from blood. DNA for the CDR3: TGTGCCAGCAGCCGAGCCGGGGATACGCAGTATTTT. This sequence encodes CASSRAGDTQYF.